This T cell receptor beta chain emerged from a study of blood T cell repertoires in COVID-19. Study at large: Sample material is recorded as cDNA or gDNA derived from T cells, B-cell-depleted T cells, or PBMCs.

The table came from immunoSEQ multiplex PCR; TCRdb's copy has only in-frame clones and leaves some out. The sample contains about 220,000 clones, over 75% of which appear only once. Participants had their cohort set by participant-reported clinical history. V was clipped by 6 bases and J by 4 bases; unmatched bases: 7. The CDR3 totals 14 residues. Germline assignment: CDR1 LNHDA and CDR2 SQIVND (reference sequence). The clonotype originates from a woman aged 60-75 years who had recovered from COVID-19. Source material: PBMCs or T cells enriched from blood (not recorded which). This chain connects TRBV19 to TRBJ1-2; 8 nucleotides match TRBD1. CDR3 in DNA: TGTGCCAGTAGCCGACAGGGGTCCTCCTATGGCTACACCTTC. It yields the protein CASSRQGSSYGYTF.